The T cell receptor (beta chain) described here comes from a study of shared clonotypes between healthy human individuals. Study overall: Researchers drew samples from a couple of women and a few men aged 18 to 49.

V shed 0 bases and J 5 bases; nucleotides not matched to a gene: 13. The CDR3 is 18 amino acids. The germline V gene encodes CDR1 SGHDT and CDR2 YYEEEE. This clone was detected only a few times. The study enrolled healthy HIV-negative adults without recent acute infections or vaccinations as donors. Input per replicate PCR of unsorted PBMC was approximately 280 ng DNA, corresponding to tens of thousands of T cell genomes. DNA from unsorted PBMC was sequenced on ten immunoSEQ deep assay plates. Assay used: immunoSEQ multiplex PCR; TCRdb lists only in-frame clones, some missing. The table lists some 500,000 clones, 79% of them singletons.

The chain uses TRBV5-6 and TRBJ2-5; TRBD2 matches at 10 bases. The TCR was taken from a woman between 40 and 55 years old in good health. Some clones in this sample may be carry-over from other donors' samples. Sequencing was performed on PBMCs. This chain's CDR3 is CASSLESSGSLWSETQYF. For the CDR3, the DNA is TGTGCCAGCAGCTTGGAGTCTAGCGGGAGTTTATGGAGTGAGACCCAGTACTTC.